This paragraph reports one T cell receptor beta chain. What it binds is unknown. Although they were nominally healthy when sampled, donors likely had unrecorded immune exposures. The length of the CDR3 is 18 residues. CDR1 and CDR2 (germline): LGHNT, FRNRAP. Trimming removed 3 bases from V and 0 bases from J; junction bases left unmatched: 11. This record comes from a study of cytomegalovirus exposure and HLA in healthy donors. General study results and limits: A previous analysis found most TCR beta V segments productive roughly 87% or roughly 30% of the time.

13 Jbeta primers and 60 Vbeta primers were used for the PCR. Clones were sequenced by immunoSEQ multiplex PCR, and TCRdb holds only the in-frame ones, with some missing. In the table there are about 130,000 clones, approximately 82% of which are singletons. The sequencing sample was made of PBMCs. This TCR derives from a woman in her late teens or twenties in good health and CMV-seropositive. The chain carries TRBV12-5 and TRBJ1-1; 9 bases are shared with TRBD1. DNA of the CDR3: TGTGCTAGTGGTTTCACAGGGGGCGGCGTTGGTGTGAACACTGAAGCTTTCTTT. This sequence encodes CASGFTGGGVGVNTEAFF.